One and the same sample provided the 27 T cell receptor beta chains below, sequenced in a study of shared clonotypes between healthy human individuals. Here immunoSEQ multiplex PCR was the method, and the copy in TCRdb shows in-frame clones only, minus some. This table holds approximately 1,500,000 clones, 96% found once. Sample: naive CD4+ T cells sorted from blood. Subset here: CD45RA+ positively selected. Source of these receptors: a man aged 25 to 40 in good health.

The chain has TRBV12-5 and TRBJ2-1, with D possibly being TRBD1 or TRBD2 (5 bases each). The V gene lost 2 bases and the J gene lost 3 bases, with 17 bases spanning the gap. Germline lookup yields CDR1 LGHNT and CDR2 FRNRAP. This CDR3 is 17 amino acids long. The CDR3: CASGLTLTRGSYNEQFF. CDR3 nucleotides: TGTGCTAGTGGTTTGACCCTTACTAGGGGCAGCTACAATGAGCAGTTCTTC. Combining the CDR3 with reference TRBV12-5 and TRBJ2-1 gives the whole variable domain DARVTQTPRHKVTEMGQEVTMRCQPILGHNTVFWYRQTMMQGLELLAYFRNRAPLDDSGMPKDRFSAEMPDATLATLKIQPSEPRDSAVYFCASGLTLTRGSYNEQFFGPGTRLTVL.

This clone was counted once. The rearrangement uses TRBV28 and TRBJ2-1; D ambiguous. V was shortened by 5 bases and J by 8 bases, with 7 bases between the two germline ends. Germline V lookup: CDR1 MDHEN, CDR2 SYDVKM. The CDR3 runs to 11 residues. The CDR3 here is CASSAFDEQFF. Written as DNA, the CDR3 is TGTGCCAGCAGTGCCTTCGATGAGCAGTTCTTC.

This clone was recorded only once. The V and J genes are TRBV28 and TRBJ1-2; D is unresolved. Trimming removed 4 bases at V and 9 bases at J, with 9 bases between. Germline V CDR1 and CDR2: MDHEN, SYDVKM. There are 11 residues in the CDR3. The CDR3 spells CASSSTPSYTF. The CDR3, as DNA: TGTGCCAGCAGTTCGACCCCGAGCTACACCTTC.

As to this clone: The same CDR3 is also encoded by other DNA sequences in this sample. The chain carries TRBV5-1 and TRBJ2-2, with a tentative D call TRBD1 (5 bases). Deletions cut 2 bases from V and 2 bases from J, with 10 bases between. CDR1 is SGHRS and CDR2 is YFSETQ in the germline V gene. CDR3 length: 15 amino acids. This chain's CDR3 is CASSLVGANTGELFF. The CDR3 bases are TGCGCCAGCAGCTTAGTAGGGGCCAACACCGGGGAGCTGTTTTTT.

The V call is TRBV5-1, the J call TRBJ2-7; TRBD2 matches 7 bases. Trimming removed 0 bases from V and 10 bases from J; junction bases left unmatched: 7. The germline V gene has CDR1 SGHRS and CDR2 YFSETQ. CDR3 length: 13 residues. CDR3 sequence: CASSLVGLAEQYF. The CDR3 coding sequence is TGCGCCAGCAGCTTGGTCGGTCTAGCGGAACAGTACTTC.

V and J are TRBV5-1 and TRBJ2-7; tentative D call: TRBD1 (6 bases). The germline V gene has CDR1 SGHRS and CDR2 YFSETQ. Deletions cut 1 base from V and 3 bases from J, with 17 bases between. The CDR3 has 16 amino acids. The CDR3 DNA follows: TGCGCCAGCAGCTTGACGGGTGGCCAAGGGGGCTACGAGCAGTACTTC. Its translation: CASSLTGGQGGYEQYF.

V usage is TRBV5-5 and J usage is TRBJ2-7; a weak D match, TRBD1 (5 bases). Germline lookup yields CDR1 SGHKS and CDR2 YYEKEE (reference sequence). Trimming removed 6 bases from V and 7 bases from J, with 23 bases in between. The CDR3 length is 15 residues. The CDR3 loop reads CASTDNPSVRGEQYF. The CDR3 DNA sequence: TGTGCCAGCACCGACAACCCCAGCGTAAGGGGAGAGCAGTACTTC.

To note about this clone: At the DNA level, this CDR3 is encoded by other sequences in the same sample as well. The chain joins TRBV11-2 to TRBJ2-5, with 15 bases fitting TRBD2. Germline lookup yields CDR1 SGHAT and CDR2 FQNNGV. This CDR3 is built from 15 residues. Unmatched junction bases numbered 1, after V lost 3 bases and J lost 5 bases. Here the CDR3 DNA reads TGTGCCAGCAGCTTCGGACTAGCGGGAGGGGAGACCCAGTACTTC. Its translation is CASSFGLAGGETQYF.

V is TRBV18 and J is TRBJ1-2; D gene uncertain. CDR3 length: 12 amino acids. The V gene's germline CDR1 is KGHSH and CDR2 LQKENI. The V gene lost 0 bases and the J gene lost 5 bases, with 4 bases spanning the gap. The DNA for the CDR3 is TGTGCCAGCTCACCACCGCCTTATGGCTACACCTTC. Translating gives CASSPPPYGYTF.

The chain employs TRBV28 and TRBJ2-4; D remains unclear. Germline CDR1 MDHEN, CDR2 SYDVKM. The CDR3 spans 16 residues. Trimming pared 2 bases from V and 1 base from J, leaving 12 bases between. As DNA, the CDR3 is TGTGCCAGCAGTTTACGGCAGGTCCCCGCCAAAAACATTCAGTACTTC. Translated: CASSLRQVPAKNIQYF. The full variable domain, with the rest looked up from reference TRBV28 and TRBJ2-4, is DVKVTQSSRYLVKRTGEKVFLECVQDMDHENMFWYRQDPGLGLRLIYFSYDVKMKEKGDIPEGYSVSREKKERFSLILESASTNQTSMYLCASSLRQVPAKNIQYFGAGTRLSVL.

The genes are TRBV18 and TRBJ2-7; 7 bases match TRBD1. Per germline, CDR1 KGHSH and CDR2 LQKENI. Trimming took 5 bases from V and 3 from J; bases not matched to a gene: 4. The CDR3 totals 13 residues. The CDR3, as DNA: TGTGCCAGCTCAACTGACAGGGACTACGAGCAGTACTTC. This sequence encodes CASSTDRDYEQYF.

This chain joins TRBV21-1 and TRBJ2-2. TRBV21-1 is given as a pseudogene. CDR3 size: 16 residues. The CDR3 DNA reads TGTGCCAGCAGCAAAGAATACAGATCGGGCACCGGGGAGCTGTTTTTT. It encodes CASSKEYRSGTGELFF.

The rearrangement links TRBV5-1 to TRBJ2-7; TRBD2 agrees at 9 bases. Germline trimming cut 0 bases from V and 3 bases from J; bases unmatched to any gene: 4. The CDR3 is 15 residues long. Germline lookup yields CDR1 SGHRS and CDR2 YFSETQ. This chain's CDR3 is CASSLGLAENYEQYF. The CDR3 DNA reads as TGCGCCAGCAGCTTGGGACTAGCGGAAAACTACGAGCAGTACTTC.

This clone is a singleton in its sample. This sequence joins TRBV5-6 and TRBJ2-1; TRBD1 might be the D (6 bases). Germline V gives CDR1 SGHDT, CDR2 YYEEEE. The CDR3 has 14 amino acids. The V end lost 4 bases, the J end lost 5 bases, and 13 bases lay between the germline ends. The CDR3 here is CASSPRTGNNEQFF. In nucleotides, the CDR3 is TGTGCCAGCAGCCCTCGAACAGGGAACAATGAGCAGTTCTTC.

CDR3 bases: TGTGCCAGCGACAGGGGGGTGGCCTATGGCTACACCTTC. Its protein product is CASDRGVAYGYTF. J is TRBJ1-2 and V is TRBV7-9, with 9 bases lining up with TRBD1. The CDR3 runs to 13 residues. Germline CDR1 reads SEHNR; CDR2 reads FQNEAQ (reference sequence). The J segment lost 4 bases and the V segment lost 8 bases, leaving 5 bases of the junction unmatched.

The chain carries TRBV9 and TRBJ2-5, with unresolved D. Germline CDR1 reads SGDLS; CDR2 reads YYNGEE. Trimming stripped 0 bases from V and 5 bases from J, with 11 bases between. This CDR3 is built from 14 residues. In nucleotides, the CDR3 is TGTGCCAGCAGCGTAGGTTCTGGGCTGGAGACCCAGTACTTC. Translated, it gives CASSVGSGLETQYF.

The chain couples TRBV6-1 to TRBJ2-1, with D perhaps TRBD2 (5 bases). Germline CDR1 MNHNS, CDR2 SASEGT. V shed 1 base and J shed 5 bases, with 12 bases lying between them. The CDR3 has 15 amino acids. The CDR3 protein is CASSEGVARDNEQFF. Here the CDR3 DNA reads TGTGCCAGCAGTGAAGGCGTAGCGAGAGACAATGAGCAGTTCTTC.

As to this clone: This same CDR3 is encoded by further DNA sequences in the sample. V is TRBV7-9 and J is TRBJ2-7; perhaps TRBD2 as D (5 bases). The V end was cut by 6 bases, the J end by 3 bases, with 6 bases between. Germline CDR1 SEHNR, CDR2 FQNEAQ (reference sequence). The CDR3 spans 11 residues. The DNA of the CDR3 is TGTGCCAGCAGTCGGGGCTACGAGCAGTACTTC. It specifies CASSRGYEQYF.

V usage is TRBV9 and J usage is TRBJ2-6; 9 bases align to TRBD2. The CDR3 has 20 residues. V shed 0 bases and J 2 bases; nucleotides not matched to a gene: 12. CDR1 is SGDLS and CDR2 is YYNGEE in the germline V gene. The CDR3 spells CASSVATSGPSGTGANVLTF. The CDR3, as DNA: TGTGCCAGCAGCGTAGCGACTAGCGGCCCTTCAGGAACTGGGGCCAACGTCCTGACTTTC.

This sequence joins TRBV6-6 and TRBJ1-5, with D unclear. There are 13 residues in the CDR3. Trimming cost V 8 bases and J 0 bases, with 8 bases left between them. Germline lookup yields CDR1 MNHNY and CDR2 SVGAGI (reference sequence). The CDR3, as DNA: TGTGCCAGCGGAGGATATAGCAATCAGCCCCAGCATTTT. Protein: CASGGYSNQPQHF.

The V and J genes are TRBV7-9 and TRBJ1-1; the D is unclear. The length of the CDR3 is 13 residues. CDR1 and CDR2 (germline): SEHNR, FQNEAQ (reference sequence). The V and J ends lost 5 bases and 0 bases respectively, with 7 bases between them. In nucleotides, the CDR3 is TGTGCCAGCAGCCCTTCGATGAACACTGAAGCTTTCTTT. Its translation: CASSPSMNTEAFF.

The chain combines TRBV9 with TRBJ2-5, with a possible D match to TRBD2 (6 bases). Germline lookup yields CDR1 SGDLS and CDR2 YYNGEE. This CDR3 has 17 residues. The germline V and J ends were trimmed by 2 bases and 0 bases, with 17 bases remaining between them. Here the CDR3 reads CASSVGGRSTDQETQYF. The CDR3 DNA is TGTGCCAGCAGCGTCGGAGGGAGGTCCACGGACCAAGAGACCCAGTACTTC. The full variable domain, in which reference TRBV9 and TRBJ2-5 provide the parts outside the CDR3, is DSGVTQTPKHLITATGQRVTLRCSPRSGDLSVYWYQQSLDQGLQFLIQYYNGEERAKGNILERFSAQQFPDLHSELNLSSLELGDSALYFCASSVGGRSTDQETQYFGPGTRLLVL.

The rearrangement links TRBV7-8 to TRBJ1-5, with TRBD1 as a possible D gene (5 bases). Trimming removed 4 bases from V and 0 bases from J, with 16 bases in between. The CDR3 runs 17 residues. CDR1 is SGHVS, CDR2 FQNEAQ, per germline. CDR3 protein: CASSSYGGDYSNQPQHF. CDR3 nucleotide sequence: TGTGCCAGCAGCTCTTACGGGGGAGACTATAGCAATCAGCCCCAGCATTTT.

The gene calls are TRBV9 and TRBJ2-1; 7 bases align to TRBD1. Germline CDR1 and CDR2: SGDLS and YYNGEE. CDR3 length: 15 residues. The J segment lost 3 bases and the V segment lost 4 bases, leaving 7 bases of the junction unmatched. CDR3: CASSKTGEHYNEQFF. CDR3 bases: TGTGCCAGCAGCAAAACAGGGGAGCACTACAATGAGCAGTTCTTC.

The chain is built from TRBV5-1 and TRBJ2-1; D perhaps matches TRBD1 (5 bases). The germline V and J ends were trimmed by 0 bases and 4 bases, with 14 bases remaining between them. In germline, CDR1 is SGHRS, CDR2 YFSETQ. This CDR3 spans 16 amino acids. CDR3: CASSLAGQGKYNEQFF. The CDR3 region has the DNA TGCGCCAGCAGCTTGGCCGGCCAGGGAAAGTACAATGAGCAGTTCTTC.

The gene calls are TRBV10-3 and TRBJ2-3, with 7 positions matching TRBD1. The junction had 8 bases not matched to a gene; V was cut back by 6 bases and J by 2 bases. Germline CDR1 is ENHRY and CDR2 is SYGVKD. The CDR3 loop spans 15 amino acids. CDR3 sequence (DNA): TGTGCCATCAGGATGGGACAGAGCCACACAGATACGCAGTATTTT. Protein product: CAIRMGQSHTDTQYF.

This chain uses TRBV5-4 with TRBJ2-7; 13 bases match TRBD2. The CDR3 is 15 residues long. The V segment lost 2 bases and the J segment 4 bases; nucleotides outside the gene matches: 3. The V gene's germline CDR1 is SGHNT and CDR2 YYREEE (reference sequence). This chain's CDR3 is CASSFTSGRGYEQYF. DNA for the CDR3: TGTGCCAGCAGCTTTACTAGCGGGAGGGGGTACGAGCAGTACTTC.